This TCR beta chain was sequenced in a study of T and B cells in COVID-19 patients. Whole-study context: Median age was approximately 34 years in the recovered cohort and 67 years in the active-infection cohort.

Multiplex PCR with BIOMED2 TRB-A/B primer pools amplified TRB rearrangements. Each CDR3 protein is one row after TCRdb ran MiXCR on the multiplex PCR reads. The sample lists just over 7,000 distinct CDR3 sequences; 31% were seen once. In this sample, this clonotype turned up a few times. Its antigen is as yet unknown. This may be a read error: a much more frequent sequence differs by one nucleotide. Overall study findings and caveats: CD4+, regulatory T cell, CD8+ and sorted SARS-CoV-2-responsive or tetramer+ T cells were not yet sequenced. Highly clonal in active COVID-19, TRB repertoires exceeded healthy-donor diversity and richness at recovery. In COVID-19 patients, T cell receptor beta variable and joining gene use was reportedly strongly skewed.

Each TRB amplification used roughly 230-550 ng of genomic DNA from blood. This receptor was taken from a human donor with active COVID-19. Sequencing was carried out using blood.

CDR3 residues: CASSIGTGYGNEQFF. The CDR3 nucleotides read TGTGCCAGTAGTATCGGGACAGGGTACGGCAATGAGCAGTTCTTC. This sequence joins TRBV19 and TRBJ2-1, with 9 bases identical to TRBD1. The CDR3 covers 15 residues. CDR1 LNHDA and CDR2 SQIVND come from the germline V gene (reference sequence). The J segment lost 6 bases and the V segment lost 3 bases, leaving 6 bases of the junction unmatched.